The clone carrying this TCR beta chain was counted ten times or more. There were TCR beta CDR3 regions amplified from RNA transcripts. The primer set for the first-round RT-PCR of the TCR CDR3 was HTBI. TCRdb independently ran MiXCR on the multiplex PCR reads; one entry per CDR3 protein. The table shows fewer than 700,000 distinct CDR3 sequences, with roughly a sixth occurring only once. V lost 6 bases to trimming and J lost 6 bases; unmatched junction nucleotides: 8. The CDR3 consists of 15 residues. Germline V gene lookup returns CDR1 MDHEN and CDR2 SYDVKM. Uncontrolled infection, other autoimmune disease, pregnancy and lactation each barred patients from inclusion. The authors took PBMCs from roughly 10 ml fresh peripheral blood. These data come from a study of T cells in Graves' hyperthyroidism and ophthalmopathy. The wider study: Peripheral blood was secured at the point of initial diagnosis, before any treatment.

The chain is built from TRBV28 and TRBJ1-5; 10 nucleotides line up with TRBD1. Sequencing was done on a sample of blood. This TCR derives from a woman aged 18-29 years with Graves' ophthalmopathy. The CDR3 here is CASRTDRGFSQPQHF. The CDR3 bases are TGTGCCAGCAGGACGGACAGGGGGTTCTCTCAGCCCCAGCATTTT.